This T cell receptor beta chain was recovered during a study of cytomegalovirus exposure and HLA in healthy donors. Study-wide results and caveats: A later analysis showed HLA-associated TCR beta chains outstripping equally common others in clonal expansion.

60 Vbeta and 13 Jbeta primers were used in PCR. Produced via immunoSEQ multiplex PCR; TCRdb's table is partial and in-frame only. The sample lists some 160,000 clones, around 77% occurring once. In regard to this clone: Antigen unknown.

Trimming removed 4 bases from V and 7 bases from J, with 19 bases in between. CDR1 and CDR2 (germline): MNHEY, SVGAGI. The CDR3 spans 15 residues. This clonotype originated in a woman aged 25 to 39 in good health and CMV-seronegative. Sequencing was carried out using PBMCs. The chain links TRBV6-5 to TRBJ2-5; D perhaps matches TRBD2 (7 bases). The DNA for the CDR3 is TGTGCCAGCAGTTCCTTGGGGGGGCCGATTAGGACCCAGTACTTC. This translates into CASSSLGGPIRTQYF.